A selection of T cell receptor beta chains follows, all from one sample in a study of persistence of HIV-infected CD4 T cells. This table comes from immunoSEQ multiplex PCR, and its TCRdb copy is limited to in-frame clones, with some not included. This table holds more than 45,000 clones, around 72% found once. No cognate antigen is known for these TCRs. The sequencing used CD4+ T cells sorted from PBMCs after approximately 19-hour stimulation, collected from a patient who received antiretroviral therapy. The receptors here all came from an adult man with HIV who was CMV-seropositive. CDR3s include the opening cysteine and the closing phenylalanine or tryptophan. Fields, in order: clone size, D gene, J gene, V gene, CDR3 DNA, CDR3 protein. A D gene is named only where the DNA matches it firmly. A row's size may be missing; if present it is once, few, many or a size class.

clone_size: -
d_call: -
j_call: TRBJ1-1
v_call: TRBV4-2
cdr3_nt: TGTGCCAGCAGCCAAGGGGTAGGAGACACTGAAGCTTTCTTT
cdr3_aa: CASSQGVGDTEAFF

clone_size: -
d_call: TRBD2
j_call: TRBJ2-1
v_call: TRBV3-1/TRBV3-2
cdr3_nt: TGTGCCAGCAGCCAAAACTCCGGGGGGTTCGGGTTCTTC
cdr3_aa: CASSQNSGGFGFF

clone_size: few
d_call: -
j_call: TRBJ2-2
v_call: TRBV5-1
cdr3_nt: TGCGCCAGCAGCTTAGGGGACACCGGGGAGCTGTTTTTT
cdr3_aa: CASSLGDTGELFF

clone_size: -
d_call: -
j_call: TRBJ2-6
v_call: TRBV4-1
cdr3_nt: TGCGCCAGCAGCCCGACCGGTACTGGGGCCAACGTCCTGACTTTC
cdr3_aa: CASSPTGTGANVLTF

clone_size: -
d_call: -
j_call: TRBJ2-7
v_call: TRBV19
cdr3_nt: TGTGCCAGTAGTGGGGGAGGCCTCAGAAAAAGCTACGAGCAGTACTTC
cdr3_aa: CASSGGGLRKSYEQYF

clone_size: -
d_call: -
j_call: TRBJ2-3
v_call: TRBV29-1
cdr3_nt: TGCAGCGGGGGTCAGGGATACCCAGATACGCAGTATTTT
cdr3_aa: CSGGQGYPDTQYF

clone_size: once
d_call: -
j_call: TRBJ1-2
v_call: TRBV5-4
cdr3_nt: TGTGCCAGCAGCTTGGGTCTGGAACCCTATGGCTACACCTTC
cdr3_aa: CASSLGLEPYGYTF

clone_size: -
d_call: TRBD2
j_call: TRBJ2-2
v_call: TRBV30
cdr3_nt: TGTGCCTGGTGTCTTATGAACAGGGGGGGACTAGCGGGAACCGGGGAGCTGTTTTTT
cdr3_aa: CAWCLMNRGGLAGTGELFF

clone_size: -
d_call: -
j_call: TRBJ1-2
v_call: TRBV6-5
cdr3_nt: TGTGCCAGCAGTCTTAACGGAAACTATGGCTACACCTTC
cdr3_aa: CASSLNGNYGYTF

clone_size: -
d_call: TRBD1
j_call: TRBJ2-1
v_call: TRBV6-5
cdr3_nt: TGTGCCAGCAGTTCGGGACAGGGACGGGGTAATGAGCAGTTCTTC
cdr3_aa: CASSSGQGRGNEQFF

clone_size: -
d_call: -
j_call: TRBJ2-5
v_call: TRBV20-1
cdr3_nt: TGCAGTGCTAGTTTGCGTGAGACCCAGTACTTC
cdr3_aa: CSASLRETQYF

clone_size: -
d_call: -
j_call: TRBJ2-5
v_call: TRBV5-1
cdr3_nt: TGCGCCAGCAGCTTGCTGGAGACCCAGTACTTC
cdr3_aa: CASSLLETQYF

clone_size: once
d_call: -
j_call: TRBJ1-2
v_call: TRBV5-1
cdr3_nt: TGCGCCAGCAGCTTGGGCGCAGGGGAAGGTGGCTACACCTTC
cdr3_aa: CASSLGAGEGGYTF

clone_size: few
d_call: -
j_call: TRBJ2-7
v_call: TRBV4-2
cdr3_nt: TGTGCCAGCAGCAATAGCAGGGTTTACGAGCAGTACTTC
cdr3_aa: CASSNSRVYEQYF

clone_size: -
d_call: TRBD2
j_call: TRBJ2-1
v_call: TRBV5-6
cdr3_nt: TGTGCCAGCATTACAGGGGGACTAGCGGCATCCTACAATGAGCAGTTCTTC
cdr3_aa: CASITGGLAASYNEQFF

clone_size: medium-sized
d_call: -
j_call: TRBJ1-1
v_call: TRBV2
cdr3_nt: TGTGCCAGCGGTACCGGACAGTGGGAAACTGAAGCTTTCTTT
cdr3_aa: CASGTGQWETEAFF

clone_size: -
d_call: -
j_call: TRBJ2-3
v_call: TRBV5-1
cdr3_nt: TGCGCCAGCAGCTTGGAAACAGGGTTAACAGATACGCAGTATTTT
cdr3_aa: CASSLETGLTDTQYF

clone_size: -
d_call: -
j_call: TRBJ2-2
v_call: TRBV7-9
cdr3_nt: TGTGCCAGCAGCTTAGATTCTTGGAACACCGGGGAGCTGTTTTTT
cdr3_aa: CASSLDSWNTGELFF

clone_size: -
d_call: TRBD1
j_call: TRBJ2-7
v_call: TRBV23-1
cdr3_nt: TGCGCCAGCAGCCGGGACAGGAACCACGAGCAGTACTTC
cdr3_aa: CASSRDRNHEQYF

clone_size: -
d_call: -
j_call: TRBJ1-4
v_call: TRBV5-6
cdr3_nt: TGTGCCAGCAGCTTGGTATCCGGGACAAAGAACGAAAAACTGTTTTTT
cdr3_aa: CASSLVSGTKNEKLFF

clone_size: -
d_call: -
j_call: TRBJ1-4
v_call: TRBV7-8
cdr3_nt: TGTGCCAGCAGCTTAAGTGAGATTCGGGGTGGTAATGAAAAACTGTTTTTT
cdr3_aa: CASSLSEIRGGNEKLFF

clone_size: -
d_call: -
j_call: TRBJ1-1
v_call: TRBV5-5
cdr3_nt: TGTGCCAGCAGCTTGGCCGCGTTGGGAATCACTGAAGCTTTCTTT
cdr3_aa: CASSLAALGITEAFF

clone_size: -
d_call: -
j_call: TRBJ2-1
v_call: TRBV2
cdr3_nt: TGTGCCAGCAGTGAACGGGTCACGCGGTTCTTC
cdr3_aa: CASSERVTRFF